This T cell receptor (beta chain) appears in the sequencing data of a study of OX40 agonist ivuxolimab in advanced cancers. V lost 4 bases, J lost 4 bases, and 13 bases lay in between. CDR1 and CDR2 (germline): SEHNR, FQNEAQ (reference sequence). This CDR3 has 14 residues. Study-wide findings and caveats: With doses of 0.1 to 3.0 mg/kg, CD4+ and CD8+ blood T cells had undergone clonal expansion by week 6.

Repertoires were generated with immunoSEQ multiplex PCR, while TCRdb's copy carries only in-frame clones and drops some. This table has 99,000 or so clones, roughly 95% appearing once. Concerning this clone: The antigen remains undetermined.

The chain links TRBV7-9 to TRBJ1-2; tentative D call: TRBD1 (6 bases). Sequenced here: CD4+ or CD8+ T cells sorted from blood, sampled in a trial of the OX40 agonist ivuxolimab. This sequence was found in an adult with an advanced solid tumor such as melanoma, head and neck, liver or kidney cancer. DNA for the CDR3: TGTGCCAGCAGCTCCGGGGGCGACCCCTATGGCTACACCTTC. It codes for CASSSGGDPYGYTF. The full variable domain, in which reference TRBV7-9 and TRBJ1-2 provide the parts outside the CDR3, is DTGVSQNPRHKITKRGQNVTFRCDPISEHNRLYWYRQTLGQGPEFLTYFQNEAQLEKSRLLSDRFSAERPKGSFSTLEIQRTEQGDSAMYLCASSSGGDPYGYTFGSGTRLTVV.